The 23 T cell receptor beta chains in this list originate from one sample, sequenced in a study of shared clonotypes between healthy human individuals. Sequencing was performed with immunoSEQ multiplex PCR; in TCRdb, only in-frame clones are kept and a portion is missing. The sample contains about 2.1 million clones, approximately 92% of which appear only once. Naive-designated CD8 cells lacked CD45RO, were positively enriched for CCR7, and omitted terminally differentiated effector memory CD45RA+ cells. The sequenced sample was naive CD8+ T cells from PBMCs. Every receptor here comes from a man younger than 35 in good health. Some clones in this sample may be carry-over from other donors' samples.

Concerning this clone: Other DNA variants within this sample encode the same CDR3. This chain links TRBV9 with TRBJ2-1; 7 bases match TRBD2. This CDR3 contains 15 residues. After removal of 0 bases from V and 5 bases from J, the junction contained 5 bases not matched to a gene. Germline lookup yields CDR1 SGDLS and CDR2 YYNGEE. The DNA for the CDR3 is TGTGCCAGCAGCGTAGTTGCGGGAGTGAACAATGAGCAGTTCTTC. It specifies CASSVVAGVNNEQFF.

CDR3 DNA: TGTGCCAGTAGTTCGTTTAGCGGGAGGGGGAACAATGAGCAGTTCTTC. Translated: CASSSFSGRGNNEQFF. This chain uses TRBV19 with TRBJ2-1, with 11 bases matching TRBD2. This CDR3 contains 16 residues. CDR1 LNHDA and CDR2 SQIVND come from the germline V gene (reference sequence). V was clipped by 5 bases and J by 5 bases; unmatched bases: 8.

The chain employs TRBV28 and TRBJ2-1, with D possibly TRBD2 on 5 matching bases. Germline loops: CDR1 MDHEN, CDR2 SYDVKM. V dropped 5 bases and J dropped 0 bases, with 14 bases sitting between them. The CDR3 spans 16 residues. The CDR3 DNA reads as TGTGCCAGCAGTCCGACGACTACCAGCTCCTACAATGAGCAGTTCTTC. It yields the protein CASSPTTTSSYNEQFF.

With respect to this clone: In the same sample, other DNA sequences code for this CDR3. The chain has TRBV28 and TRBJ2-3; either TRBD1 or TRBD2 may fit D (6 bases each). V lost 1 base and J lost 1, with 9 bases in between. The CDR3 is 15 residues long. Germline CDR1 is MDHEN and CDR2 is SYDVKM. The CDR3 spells CASSLFGGRTDTQYF. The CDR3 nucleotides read TGTGCCAGCAGTTTATTCGGGGGCCGCACAGATACGCAGTATTTT.

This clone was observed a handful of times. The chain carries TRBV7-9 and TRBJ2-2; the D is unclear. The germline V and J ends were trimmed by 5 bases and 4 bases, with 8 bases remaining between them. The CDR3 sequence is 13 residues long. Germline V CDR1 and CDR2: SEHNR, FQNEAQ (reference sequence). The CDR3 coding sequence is TGTGCCAGCAGCCACAGCCTCACCGGGGAGCTGTTTTTT. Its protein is CASSHSLTGELFF.

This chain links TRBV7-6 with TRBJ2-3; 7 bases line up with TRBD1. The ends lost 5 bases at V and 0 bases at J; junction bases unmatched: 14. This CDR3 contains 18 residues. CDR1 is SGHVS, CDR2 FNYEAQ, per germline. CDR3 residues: CASSPDRARGTSTDTQYF. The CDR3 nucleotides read TGTGCCAGCAGCCCCGACAGGGCAAGGGGTACTAGCACAGATACGCAGTATTTT.

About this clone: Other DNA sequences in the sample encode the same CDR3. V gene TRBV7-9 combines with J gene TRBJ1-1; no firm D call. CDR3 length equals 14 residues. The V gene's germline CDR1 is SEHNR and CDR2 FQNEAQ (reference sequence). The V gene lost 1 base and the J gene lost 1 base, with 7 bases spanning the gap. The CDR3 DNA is TGTGCCAGCAGCTTAGGAGGCACGAACACTGAAGCTTTCTTT. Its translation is CASSLGGTNTEAFF.

This CDR3 reads CASSLSYGTNYGYTF. The CDR3, as DNA: TGTGCCAGCAGTTTATCCTACGGGACTAACTATGGCTACACCTTC. This rearrangement joins TRBV27 to TRBJ1-2; D ambiguous. V lost 0 bases and J 0 bases, leaving 8 bases between the germline ends. The germline V gene has CDR1 MNHEY and CDR2 SMNVEV (reference sequence). This CDR3 is built from 15 residues.

The CDR3 nucleotides are TGTGCCTCTCATGCGGGGTCCAGGGTGGATCGGGACACTGAAGCTTTCTTT. This gives the protein CASHAGSRVDRDTEAFF. The chain combines TRBV6-4 with TRBJ1-1, with D possibly being TRBD1 (5 bases). Looked up from germline, CDR1 is MRHNA and CDR2 is SNTAGT. The CDR3 is 17 residues long. Trimming shortened V by 11 bases and J by 3 bases, and 28 bases separated the two germline ends.

The CDR3 spells CASSYREGWTEAFF. The CDR3, as DNA: TGTGCCAGCAGTTACAGGGAGGGGTGGACTGAAGCTTTCTTT. This chain uses TRBV6-5 with TRBJ1-1; TRBD1 is a possible D gene (5 bases). The ends were cut back, 2 bases at V and 5 bases at J, with 12 bases in the middle. Looked up from germline, CDR1 is MNHEY and CDR2 is SVGAGI. CDR3 length equals 14 residues.

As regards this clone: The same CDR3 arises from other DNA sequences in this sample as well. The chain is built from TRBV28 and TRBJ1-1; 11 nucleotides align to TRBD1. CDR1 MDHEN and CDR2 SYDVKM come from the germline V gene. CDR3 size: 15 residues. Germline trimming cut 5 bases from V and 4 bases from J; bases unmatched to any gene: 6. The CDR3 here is CASSPGTGGRTEAFF. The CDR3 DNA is TGTGCCAGCAGTCCCGGGACAGGGGGACGCACTGAAGCTTTCTTT.

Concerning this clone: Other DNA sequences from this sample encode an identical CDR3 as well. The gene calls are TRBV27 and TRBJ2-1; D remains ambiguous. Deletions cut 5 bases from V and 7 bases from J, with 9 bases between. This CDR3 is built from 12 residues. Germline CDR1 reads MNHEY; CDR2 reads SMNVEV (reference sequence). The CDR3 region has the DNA TGTGCCAGCAGTCCCGGTGAAAATGAGCAGTTCTTC. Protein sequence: CASSPGENEQFF.

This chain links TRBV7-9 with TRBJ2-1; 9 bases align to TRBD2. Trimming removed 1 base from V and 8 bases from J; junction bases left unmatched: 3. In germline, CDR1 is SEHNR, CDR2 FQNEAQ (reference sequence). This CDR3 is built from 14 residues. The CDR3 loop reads CASSLGGRGYEQFF. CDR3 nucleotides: TGTGCCAGCAGCTTAGGCGGGAGGGGGTATGAGCAGTTCTTC.

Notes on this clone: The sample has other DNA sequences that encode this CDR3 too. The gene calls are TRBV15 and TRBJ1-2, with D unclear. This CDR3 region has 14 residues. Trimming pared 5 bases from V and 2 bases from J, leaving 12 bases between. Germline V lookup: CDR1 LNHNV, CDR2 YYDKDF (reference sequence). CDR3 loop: CATSPGGENYGYTF. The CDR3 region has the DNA TGTGCCACCAGCCCGGGAGGCGAGAACTATGGCTACACCTTC.

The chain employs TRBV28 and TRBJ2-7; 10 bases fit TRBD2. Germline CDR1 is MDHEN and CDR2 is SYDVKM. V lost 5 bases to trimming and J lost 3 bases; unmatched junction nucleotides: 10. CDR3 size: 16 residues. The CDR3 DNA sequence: TGTGCCAGCAGTGGTATACTAGCGGGATCCTTCTACGAGCAGTACTTC. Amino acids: CASSGILAGSFYEQYF.

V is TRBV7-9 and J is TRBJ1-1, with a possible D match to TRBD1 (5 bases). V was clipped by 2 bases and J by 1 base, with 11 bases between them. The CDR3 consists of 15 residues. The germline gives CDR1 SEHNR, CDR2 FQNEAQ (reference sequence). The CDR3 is CASSLLRGGNTEAFF. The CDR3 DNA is TGTGCCAGCAGCTTACTCCGTGGGGGGAACACTGAAGCTTTCTTT. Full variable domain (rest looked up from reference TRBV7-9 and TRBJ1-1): DTGVSQNPRHKITKRGQNVTFRCDPISEHNRLYWYRQTLGQGPEFLTYFQNEAQLEKSRLLSDRFSAERPKGSFSTLEIQRTEQGDSAMYLCASSLLRGGNTEAFFGQGTRLTVV.

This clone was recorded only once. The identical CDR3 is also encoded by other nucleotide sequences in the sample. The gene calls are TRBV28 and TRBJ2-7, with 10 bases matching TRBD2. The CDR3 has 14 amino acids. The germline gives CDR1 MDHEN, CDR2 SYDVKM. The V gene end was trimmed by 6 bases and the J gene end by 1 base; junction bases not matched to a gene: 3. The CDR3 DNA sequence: TGTGCCAGCAGCGCTAGCGGGAGTTCCTACGAGCAGTACTTC. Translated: CASSASGSSYEQYF.

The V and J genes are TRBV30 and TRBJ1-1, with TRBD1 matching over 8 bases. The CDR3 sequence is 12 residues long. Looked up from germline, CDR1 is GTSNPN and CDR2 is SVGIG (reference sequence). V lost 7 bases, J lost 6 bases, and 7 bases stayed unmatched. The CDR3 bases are TGTGCCTCCCAGGACAGGGAGGCTGAAGCTTTCTTT. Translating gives CASQDREAEAFF.

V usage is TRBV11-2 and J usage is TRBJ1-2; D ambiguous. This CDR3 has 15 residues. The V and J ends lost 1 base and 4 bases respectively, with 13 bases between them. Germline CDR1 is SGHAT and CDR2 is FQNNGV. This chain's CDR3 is CASSLGTGPLYGYTF. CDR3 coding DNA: TGTGCCAGCAGCTTAGGAACCGGACCGCTCTATGGCTACACCTTC.

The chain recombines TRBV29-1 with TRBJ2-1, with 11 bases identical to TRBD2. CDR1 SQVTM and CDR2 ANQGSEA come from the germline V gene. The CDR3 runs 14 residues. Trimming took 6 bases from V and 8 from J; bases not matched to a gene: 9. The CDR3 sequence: CSVITSGRSYEQFF. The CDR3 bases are TGCAGCGTCATAACTAGCGGGAGATCCTATGAGCAGTTCTTC.

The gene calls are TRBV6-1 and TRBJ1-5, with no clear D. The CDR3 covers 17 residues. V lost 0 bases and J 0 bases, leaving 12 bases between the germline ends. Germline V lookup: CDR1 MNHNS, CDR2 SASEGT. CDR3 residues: CASSEALLNYSNQPQHF. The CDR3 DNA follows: TGTGCCAGCAGTGAAGCGCTTCTAAATTATAGCAATCAGCCCCAGCATTTT.

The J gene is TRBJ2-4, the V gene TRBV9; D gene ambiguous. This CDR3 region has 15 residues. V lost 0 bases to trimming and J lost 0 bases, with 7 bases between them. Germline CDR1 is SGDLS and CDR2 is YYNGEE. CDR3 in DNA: TGTGCCAGCAGCGTAGATGGCAGAGCCAAAAACATTCAGTACTTC. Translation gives CASSVDGRAKNIQYF. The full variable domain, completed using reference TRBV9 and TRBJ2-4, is DSGVTQTPKHLITATGQRVTLRCSPRSGDLSVYWYQQSLDQGLQFLIQYYNGEERAKGNILERFSAQQFPDLHSELNLSSLELGDSALYFCASSVDGRAKNIQYFGAGTRLSVL.

CDR3 in DNA: TGTGCCAGCAGCTACGGACTAGCGGGAGGGCCACATGAGCAGTTCTTC. The encoded protein is CASSYGLAGGPHEQFF. The gene calls are TRBV7-2 and TRBJ2-1; TRBD2 agrees at 15 bases. The V gene end was trimmed by 4 bases and the J gene end by 8 bases; junction bases not matched to a gene: 6. The CDR3 covers 16 residues. CDR1 is SGHTA, CDR2 FQGNSA, per germline.